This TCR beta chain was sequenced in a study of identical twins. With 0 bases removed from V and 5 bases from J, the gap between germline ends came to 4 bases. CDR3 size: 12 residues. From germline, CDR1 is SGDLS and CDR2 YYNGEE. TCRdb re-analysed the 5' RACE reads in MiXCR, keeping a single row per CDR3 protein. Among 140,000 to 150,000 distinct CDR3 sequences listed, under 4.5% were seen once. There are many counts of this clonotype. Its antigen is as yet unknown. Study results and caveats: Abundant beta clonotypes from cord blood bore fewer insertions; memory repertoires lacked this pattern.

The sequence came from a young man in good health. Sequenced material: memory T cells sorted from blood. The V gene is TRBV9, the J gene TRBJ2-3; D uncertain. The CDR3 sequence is CASSVEGDTQYF. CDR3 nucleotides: TGTGCCAGCAGCGTAGAGGGAGATACGCAGTATTTT.